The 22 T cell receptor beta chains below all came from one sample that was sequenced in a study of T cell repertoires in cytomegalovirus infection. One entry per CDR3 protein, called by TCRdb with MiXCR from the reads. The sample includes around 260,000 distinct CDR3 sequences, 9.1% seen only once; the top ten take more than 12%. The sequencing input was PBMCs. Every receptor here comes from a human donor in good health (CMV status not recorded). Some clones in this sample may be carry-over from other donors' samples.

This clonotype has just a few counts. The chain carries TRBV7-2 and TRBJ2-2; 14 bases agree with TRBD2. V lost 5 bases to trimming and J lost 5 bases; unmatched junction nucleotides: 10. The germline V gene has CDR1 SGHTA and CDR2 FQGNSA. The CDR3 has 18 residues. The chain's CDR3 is CASSQRTSGGWGTGELFF. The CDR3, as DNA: TGTGCCAGCAGCCAAAGGACTAGCGGGGGGTGGGGTACCGGGGAGCTGTTTTTT.

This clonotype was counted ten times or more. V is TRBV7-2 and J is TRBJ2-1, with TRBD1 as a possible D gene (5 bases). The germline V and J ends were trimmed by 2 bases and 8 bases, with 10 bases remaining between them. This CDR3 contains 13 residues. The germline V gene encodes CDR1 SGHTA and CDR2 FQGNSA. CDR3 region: CASSLTWGDEQFF. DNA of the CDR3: TGTGCCAGCAGCTTAACCTGGGGCGATGAGCAGTTCTTC.

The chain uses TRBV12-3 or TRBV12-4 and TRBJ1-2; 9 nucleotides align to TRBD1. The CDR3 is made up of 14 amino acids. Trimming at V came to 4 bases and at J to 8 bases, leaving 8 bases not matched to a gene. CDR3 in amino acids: CASSSGQGTYGYTF. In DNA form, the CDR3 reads TGTGCCAGCAGTTCAGGACAGGGGACGTACGGCTACACCTTC.

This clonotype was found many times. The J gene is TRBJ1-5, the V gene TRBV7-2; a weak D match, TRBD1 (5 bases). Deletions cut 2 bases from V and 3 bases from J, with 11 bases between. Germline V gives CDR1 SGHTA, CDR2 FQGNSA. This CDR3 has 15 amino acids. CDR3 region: CASSLRDGNNQPQHF. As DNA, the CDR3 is TGTGCCAGCAGCTTAAGGGACGGGAACAATCAGCCCCAGCATTTT. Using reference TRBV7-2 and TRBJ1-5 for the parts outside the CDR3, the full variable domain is GAGVSQSPSNKVTEKGKDVELRCDPISGHTALYWYRQSLGQGLEFLIYFQGNSAPDKSGLPSDRFSAERTGGSVSTLTIQRTQQEDSAVYLCASSLRDGNNQPQHFGDGTRLSIL.

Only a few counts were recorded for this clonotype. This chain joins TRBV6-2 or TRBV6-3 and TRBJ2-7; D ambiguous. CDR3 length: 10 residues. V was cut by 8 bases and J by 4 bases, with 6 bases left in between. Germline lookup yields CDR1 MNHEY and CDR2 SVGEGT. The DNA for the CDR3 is TGTGCCAGCGGTCAGTACGAGCAGTACTTC. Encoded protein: CASGQYEQYF.

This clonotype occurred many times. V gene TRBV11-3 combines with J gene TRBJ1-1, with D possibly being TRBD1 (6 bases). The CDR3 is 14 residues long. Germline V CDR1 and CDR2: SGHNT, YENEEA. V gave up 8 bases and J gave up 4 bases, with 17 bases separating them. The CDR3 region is CASVRDNDLTEAFF. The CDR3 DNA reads TGTGCCAGCGTCCGGGACAACGACCTCACTGAAGCTTTCTTT. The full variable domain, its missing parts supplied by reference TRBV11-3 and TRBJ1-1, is EAGVVQSPRYKIIEKKQPVAFWCNPISGHNTLYWYLQNLGQGPELLIRYENEEAVDDSQLPKDRFSAERLKGVDSTLKIQPAELGDSAVYLCASVRDNDLTEAFFGQGTRLTVV.

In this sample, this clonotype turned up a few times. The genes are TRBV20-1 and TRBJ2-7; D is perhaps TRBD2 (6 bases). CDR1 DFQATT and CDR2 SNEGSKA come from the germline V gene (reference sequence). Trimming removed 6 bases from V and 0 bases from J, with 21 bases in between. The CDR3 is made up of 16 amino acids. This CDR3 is CSAGQDGAGSSYEQYF. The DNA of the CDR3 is TGCAGTGCCGGCCAAGACGGGGCGGGGAGCTCCTACGAGCAGTACTTC.

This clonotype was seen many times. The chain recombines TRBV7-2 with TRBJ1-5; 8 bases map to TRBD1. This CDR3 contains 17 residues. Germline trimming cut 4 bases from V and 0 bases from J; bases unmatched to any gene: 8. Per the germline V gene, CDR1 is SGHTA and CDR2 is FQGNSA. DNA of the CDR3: TGTGCCAGCAGCTCCCATCGGACAGGGAATAGCAATCAGCCCCAGCATTTT. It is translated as CASSSHRTGNSNQPQHF.

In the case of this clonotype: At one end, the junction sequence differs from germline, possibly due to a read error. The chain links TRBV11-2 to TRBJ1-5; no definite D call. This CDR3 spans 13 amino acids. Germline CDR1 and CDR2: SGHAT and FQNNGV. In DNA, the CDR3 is TGTGGCAGCAGCTTAGGCACGAATCAGCCCCAGCATTTT. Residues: CGSSLGTNQPQHF.

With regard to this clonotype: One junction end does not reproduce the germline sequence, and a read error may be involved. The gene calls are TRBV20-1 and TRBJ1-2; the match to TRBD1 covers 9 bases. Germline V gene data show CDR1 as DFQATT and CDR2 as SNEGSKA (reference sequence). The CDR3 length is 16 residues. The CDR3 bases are TGCAGTGCTGGAAGCGCCGGGACAGGGTTCAACTCTGGCTACACCTTC. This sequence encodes CSAGSAGTGFNSGYTF.

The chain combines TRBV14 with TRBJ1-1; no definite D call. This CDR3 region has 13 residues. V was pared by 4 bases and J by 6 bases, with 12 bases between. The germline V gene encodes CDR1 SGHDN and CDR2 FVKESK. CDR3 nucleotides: TGTGCCAGCAGCCTGGTCTCGGTGTCTGAAGCTTTCTTT. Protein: CASSLVSVSEAFF.

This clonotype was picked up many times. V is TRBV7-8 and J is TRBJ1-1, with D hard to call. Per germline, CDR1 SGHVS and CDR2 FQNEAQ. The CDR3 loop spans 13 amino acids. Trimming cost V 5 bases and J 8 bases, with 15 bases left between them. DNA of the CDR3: TGTGCCAGCAGCACCTTTCAGGCCAGCGAAGCTTTCTTT. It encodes CASSTFQASEAFF.

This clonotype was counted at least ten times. CDR3 coding DNA: TGTGCCAGCAGCCTATGGGACACGGAATATGGCTACACCTTC. This encodes CASSLWDTEYGYTF. This chain joins TRBV7-2 and TRBJ1-2; D might be TRBD1 (6 bases). Germline V gene lookup returns CDR1 SGHTA and CDR2 FQGNSA. Trimming took off 5 bases at V and 5 bases at J, with 15 bases between the two ends. The CDR3 runs to 14 residues.

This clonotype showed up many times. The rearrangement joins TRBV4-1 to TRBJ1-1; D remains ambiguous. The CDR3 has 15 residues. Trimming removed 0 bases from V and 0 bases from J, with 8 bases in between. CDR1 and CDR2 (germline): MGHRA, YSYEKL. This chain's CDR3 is CASSQEAEMNTEAFF. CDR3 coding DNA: TGCGCCAGCAGCCAAGAGGCCGAGATGAACACTGAAGCTTTCTTT.

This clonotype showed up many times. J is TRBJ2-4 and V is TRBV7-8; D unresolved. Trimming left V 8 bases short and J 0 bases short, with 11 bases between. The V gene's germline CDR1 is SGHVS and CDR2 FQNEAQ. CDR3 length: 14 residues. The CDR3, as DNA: TGTGCCAGCTCCCAGACGGGAGCCAAAAACATTCAGTACTTC. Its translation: CASSQTGAKNIQYF.

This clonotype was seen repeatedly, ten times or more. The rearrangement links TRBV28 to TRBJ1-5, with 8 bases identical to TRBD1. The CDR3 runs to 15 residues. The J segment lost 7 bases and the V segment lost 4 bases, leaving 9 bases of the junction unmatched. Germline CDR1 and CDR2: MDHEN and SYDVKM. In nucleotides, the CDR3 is TGTGCCAGCAGTTGGCGTACAGGGGGATTCCAGCCCCAGCATTTT. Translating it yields CASSWRTGGFQPQHF.

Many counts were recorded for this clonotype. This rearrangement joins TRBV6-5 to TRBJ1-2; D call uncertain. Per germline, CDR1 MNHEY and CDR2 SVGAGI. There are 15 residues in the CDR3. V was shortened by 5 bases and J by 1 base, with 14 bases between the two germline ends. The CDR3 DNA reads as TGTGCCAGCAGTCCGCGCGCCGTTGTTAACTATGGCTACACCTTC. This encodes CASSPRAVVNYGYTF.

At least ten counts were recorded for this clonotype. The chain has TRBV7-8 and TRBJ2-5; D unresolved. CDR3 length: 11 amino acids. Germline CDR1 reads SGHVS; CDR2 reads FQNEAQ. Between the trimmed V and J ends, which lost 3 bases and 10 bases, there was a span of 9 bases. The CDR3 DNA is TGTGCCAGCAGCTTGATTGCCGGCCAGTACTTC. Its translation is CASSLIAGQYF.

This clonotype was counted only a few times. CDR3 in DNA: TGTGCCAGCAGCTTAGTGCCGGATGACTATGGCTACACCTTC. Translating it yields CASSLVPDDYGYTF. V is TRBV7-2 and J is TRBJ1-2; D uncertain. The V end was cut by 1 base, the J end by 3 bases, with 9 bases between. CDR1 SGHTA and CDR2 FQGNSA come from the germline V gene. This CDR3 is 14 amino acids long.

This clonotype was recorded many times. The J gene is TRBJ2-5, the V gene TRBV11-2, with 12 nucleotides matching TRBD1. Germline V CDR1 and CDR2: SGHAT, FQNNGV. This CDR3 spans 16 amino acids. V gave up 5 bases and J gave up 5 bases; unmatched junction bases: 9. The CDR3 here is CASSREGTGGLETQYF. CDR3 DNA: TGTGCCAGCAGCAGGGAGGGGACAGGGGGCTTGGAGACCCAGTACTTC.

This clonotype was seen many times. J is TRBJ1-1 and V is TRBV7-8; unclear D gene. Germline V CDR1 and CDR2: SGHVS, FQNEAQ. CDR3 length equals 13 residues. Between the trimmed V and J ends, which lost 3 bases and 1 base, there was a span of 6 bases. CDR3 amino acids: CASSFDANTEAFF. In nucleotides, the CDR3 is TGTGCCAGCAGCTTTGACGCGAACACTGAAGCTTTCTTT.

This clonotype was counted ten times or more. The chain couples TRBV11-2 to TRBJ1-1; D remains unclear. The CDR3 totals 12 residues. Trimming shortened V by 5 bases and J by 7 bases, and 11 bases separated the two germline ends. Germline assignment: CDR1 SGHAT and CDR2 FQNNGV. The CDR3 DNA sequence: TGTGCCAGCAGCCGCCAGTATGGTGAAGCTTTCTTT. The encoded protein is CASSRQYGEAFF.